Listed below are T cell receptor beta chains from one sample, sequenced in a study of beta chain features in type 1 diabetes. Measured with immunoSEQ multiplex PCR; TCRdb has only the in-frame clones, and not every one. Among approximately 280,000 clones listed, about 15% were seen once. The source material was naive CD4+ T cells from blood. The receptors derive from a man younger than 35 with type 1 diabetes. Both conserved end residues are part of each CDR3. The D gene is left open where the match is weak. Some rows mark clone size as missing; the rest say once, few, many or name a class of expanded clone.

D gene: .
V gene: TRBV11-2
clone size: .
J gene: TRBJ1-4
CDR3 protein: CASSLRFSEKGEKLFF
CDR3 DNA: TGTGCCAGCAGCTTAAGGTTTAGCGAGAAGGGTGAAAAACTGTTTTTT

D gene: TRBD1
V gene: TRBV28
clone size: .
J gene: TRBJ1-2
CDR3 protein: CASLPGGRYGYTF
CDR3 DNA: TGTGCCAGCTTGCCAGGGGGGAGGTATGGCTACACCTTC

D gene: TRBD1
V gene: TRBV18
clone size: .
J gene: TRBJ1-2
CDR3 protein: CASSPGQGAEGYTF
CDR3 DNA: TGTGCCAGCTCACCCGGGCAGGGGGCGGAAGGCTACACCTTC

D gene: .
V gene: TRBV28
clone size: few
J gene: TRBJ2-4
CDR3 protein: CASSYSLAKNIQYF
CDR3 DNA: TGTGCCAGCAGTTACTCATTGGCCAAAAACATTCAGTACTTC

D gene: .
V gene: TRBV27
clone size: .
J gene: TRBJ2-7
CDR3 protein: CASSLLSQGGYEQYF
CDR3 DNA: TGTGCCAGCAGTTTATTAAGCCAGGGGGGCTACGAGCAGTACTTC

D gene: .
V gene: TRBV25-1
clone size: few
J gene: TRBJ2-5
CDR3 protein: CASSGFQETQYF
CDR3 DNA: TGTGCCAGCAGTGGCTTCCAGGAGACCCAGTACTTC

D gene: .
V gene: TRBV6-5
clone size: .
J gene: TRBJ2-5
CDR3 protein: CASSKKYGETQYF
CDR3 DNA: TGTGCCAGCAGTAAGAAATACGGAGAGACCCAGTACTTC

D gene: .
V gene: TRBV30
clone size: few
J gene: TRBJ1-5
CDR3 protein: CAWNRERRQPQHF
CDR3 DNA: TGTGCCTGGAACCGGGAGCGGAGACAGCCCCAGCATTTT

D gene: TRBD2
V gene: TRBV5-4
clone size: few
J gene: TRBJ2-7
CDR3 protein: CASSPGLAGVVSEQYF
CDR3 DNA: TGTGCCAGCAGCCCGGGACTAGCGGGAGTGGTTAGCGAGCAGTACTTC

D gene: TRBD2
V gene: TRBV19
clone size: few
J gene: TRBJ2-5
CDR3 protein: CASSSGLPQETQYF
CDR3 DNA: TGTGCCAGCTCTAGCGGCCTCCCCCAAGAGACCCAGTACTTC

D gene: TRBD2
V gene: TRBV5-6
clone size: .
J gene: TRBJ2-5
CDR3 protein: CASSLISGGGETQYF
CDR3 DNA: TGTGCCAGCAGCCTTATTAGCGGGGGAGGAGAGACCCAGTACTTC

D gene: .
V gene: TRBV12-5
clone size: .
J gene: TRBJ2-5
CDR3 protein: CASGLVLGEGPETQYF
CDR3 DNA: TGTGCTAGTGGTTTGGTCCTAGGGGAAGGACCCGAGACCCAGTACTTC

D gene: TRBD1
V gene: TRBV2
clone size: .
J gene: TRBJ2-2
CDR3 protein: CASSLTGGTGELFF
CDR3 DNA: TGTGCCAGCAGCCTGACAGGGGGCACCGGGGAGCTGTTTTTT

D gene: .
V gene: TRBV28
clone size: .
J gene: TRBJ2-1
CDR3 protein: CASSFTPQGGEQFF
CDR3 DNA: TGTGCCAGCAGTTTCACTCCCCAAGGGGGTGAGCAGTTCTTC

D gene: .
V gene: TRBV5-6
clone size: few
J gene: TRBJ1-2
CDR3 protein: CASSPGADYGYTF
CDR3 DNA: TGTGCCAGCAGCCCAGGGGCGGACTATGGCTACACCTTC

D gene: TRBD1
V gene: TRBV7-2
clone size: .
J gene: TRBJ1-2
CDR3 protein: CASSLNRGLTWTHYGYTF
CDR3 DNA: TGTGCCAGCAGCTTAAACAGGGGGTTAACTTGGACGCACTATGGCTACACCTTC

D gene: .
V gene: TRBV28
clone size: few
J gene: TRBJ2-5
CDR3 protein: CASSYPGGGETQYF
CDR3 DNA: TGTGCCAGCAGTTATCCAGGTGGGGGGGAGACCCAGTACTTC

D gene: TRBD2
V gene: TRBV4-1
clone size: .
J gene: TRBJ2-1
CDR3 protein: CASRRTSRSGDEQFF
CDR3 DNA: TGCGCCAGCAGGAGGACTAGCCGGAGTGGCGATGAGCAGTTCTTC

D gene: TRBD1
V gene: TRBV28
clone size: .
J gene: TRBJ1-4
CDR3 protein: CASSRLTSRGRNEKLFF
CDR3 DNA: TGTGCCAGCAGTCGCCTGACCTCCAGGGGGCGTAATGAAAAACTGTTTTTT

D gene: .
V gene: TRBV18
clone size: .
J gene: TRBJ1-2
CDR3 protein: CASSPVAAGYTF
CDR3 DNA: TGTGCCAGCTCACCGGTGGCTGCTGGCTACACCTTC

D gene: TRBD1
V gene: TRBV5-1
clone size: few
J gene: TRBJ2-7
CDR3 protein: CASSPGTEGLLHWSYEQYF
CDR3 DNA: TGCGCCAGCAGCCCCGGGACAGAAGGACTCCTCCATTGGTCCTACGAGCAGTACTTC

D gene: TRBD1
V gene: TRBV6-6
clone size: few
J gene: TRBJ2-2
CDR3 protein: CASSLDRVAGELFF
CDR3 DNA: TGTGCCAGCAGTTTGGACAGGGTGGCCGGGGAGCTGTTTTTT

D gene: .
V gene: TRBV7-2
clone size: .
J gene: TRBJ1-2
CDR3 protein: CASSLDARVSRGYTF
CDR3 DNA: TGTGCCAGCAGCTTAGATGCCAGGGTATCTCGCGGCTACACCTTC

D gene: .
V gene: TRBV28
clone size: few
J gene: TRBJ2-7
CDR3 protein: CASSSGSTYEQYF
CDR3 DNA: TGTGCCAGCAGTTCCGGGTCAACCTACGAGCAGTACTTC

D gene: .
V gene: TRBV25-1
clone size: few
J gene: TRBJ2-7
CDR3 protein: CASSESMYEQYF
CDR3 DNA: TGTGCCAGCAGTGAATCCATGTACGAGCAGTACTTC

D gene: TRBD1
V gene: TRBV27
clone size: few
J gene: TRBJ1-2
CDR3 protein: CAGAFRDRGHSGYTF
CDR3 DNA: TGTGCCGGGGCATTCCGGGACAGGGGGCACAGTGGCTACACCTTC

D gene: TRBD2
V gene: TRBV5-1
clone size: .
J gene: TRBJ2-7
CDR3 protein: CASSRQAGGYQYEQYF
CDR3 DNA: TGCGCCAGCAGCCGCCAAGCGGGAGGGTACCAGTACGAGCAGTACTTC

D gene: TRBD1
V gene: TRBV7-9
clone size: few
J gene: TRBJ2-3
CDR3 protein: CASRDRGPDTQYF
CDR3 DNA: TGTGCCAGCCGGGACAGGGGCCCAGATACGCAGTATTTT

D gene: .
V gene: TRBV2
clone size: few
J gene: TRBJ2-7
CDR3 protein: CASSVGPGYYEQYF
CDR3 DNA: TGTGCCAGCAGTGTGGGGCCCGGTTACTACGAGCAGTACTTC

D gene: .
V gene: TRBV5-4
clone size: .
J gene: TRBJ2-5
CDR3 protein: CASSLAGGRETQYF
CDR3 DNA: TGTGCCAGCAGCTTGGCCGGGGGTCGAGAGACCCAGTACTTC

D gene: .
V gene: TRBV10-3
clone size: .
J gene: TRBJ1-2
CDR3 protein: CAVSQGATNYGYTF
CDR3 DNA: TGTGCCGTCAGTCAAGGGGCGACGAACTATGGCTACACCTTC

D gene: .
V gene: TRBV6-5
clone size: .
J gene: TRBJ1-2
CDR3 protein: CASSYSTLTGNYGYTF
CDR3 DNA: TGTGCCAGCAGTTACTCCACTTTGACAGGCAACTATGGCTACACCTTC